Below are 12 T cell receptor beta chains sequenced from a single sample in a study of shared clonotypes between healthy human individuals. Sequencing was performed with immunoSEQ multiplex PCR; in TCRdb, only in-frame clones are kept and a portion is missing. The table lists about 1.9 million clones, just over 90% of them singletons. Terminally differentiated effector memory CD45RA+ cells were excluded from the naive CD8 cells, which were CD45RO-negative and positively selected for CCR7. Input material: naive CD8+ T cells from PBMCs. The receptors were sampled from a young man in good health. Some clones in this sample may be carry-over from other donors' samples.

This chain links TRBV27 with TRBJ1-1, with unresolved D. V dropped 2 bases and J dropped 3 bases, with 16 bases sitting between them. There are 16 residues in the CDR3. The germline V gene has CDR1 MNHEY and CDR2 SMNVEV (reference sequence). The CDR3 region has the DNA TGTGCCAGCAGTTTAGCTGTGGGCAGGCTTTACACTGAAGCTTTCTTT. This encodes CASSLAVGRLYTEAFF.

The rearrangement joins TRBV7-9 to TRBJ2-2; no definite D call. Looked up from germline, CDR1 is SEHNR and CDR2 is FQNEAQ (reference sequence). CDR3 length equals 16 residues. V was cut by 5 bases and J by 3 bases, with 16 bases left in between. The DNA for the CDR3 is TGTGCCAGCAGCCAAGGTGGGCACCTTTACACCGGGGAGCTGTTTTTT. Residues: CASSQGGHLYTGELFF.

This chain's CDR3 is CASSLGQGRLEQYF. DNA of the CDR3: TGTGCCAGCTCACTCGGACAGGGCCGCCTCGAGCAGTACTTC. The chain couples TRBV18 to TRBJ2-7, with 8 bases lining up with TRBD1. In germline, CDR1 is KGHSH, CDR2 LQKENI. This CDR3 comprises 14 residues. After removal of 4 bases from V and 6 bases from J, the junction contained 8 bases not matched to a gene.

The J gene is TRBJ1-5, the V gene TRBV6-5; no clear D gene. Per the germline V gene, CDR1 is MNHEY and CDR2 is SVGAGI. The CDR3 runs to 16 residues. Between the trimmed V and J ends, which lost 0 bases and 3 bases, there was a span of 12 bases. The CDR3 region is CASSYSIPEANQPQHF. The CDR3 bases are TGTGCCAGCAGTTACTCGATCCCGGAGGCCAATCAGCCCCAGCATTTT.

Comment on this clone: This sample includes further DNA sequences coding for the same CDR3. The rearrangement joins TRBV7-9 to TRBJ2-2, with no clear D. The CDR3 length is 13 residues. V lost 4 bases, J lost 5 bases, and 8 bases lay in between. CDR1 and CDR2 from the germline V gene are SEHNR and FQNEAQ (reference sequence). CDR3 sequence: CASSSGRTGELFF. The CDR3 DNA reads as TGTGCCAGCAGCTCCGGACGGACCGGGGAGCTGTTTTTT.

The chain's CDR3 is CASSEFRGQPYGYTF. The CDR3 DNA reads as TGTGCCAGCAGTGAATTCCGGGGACAGCCTTATGGCTACACCTTC. J is TRBJ1-2 and V is TRBV2, with 7 bases lining up with TRBD1. This CDR3 contains 15 residues. After removal of 2 bases from V and 5 bases from J, the junction contained 8 bases not matched to a gene. The germline gives CDR1 SNHLY, CDR2 FYNNEI.

The CDR3 reads CASSSPLIAGGPLYEQYF. The CDR3 DNA is TGTGCCAGCAGCTCGCCCCTGATAGCGGGAGGTCCCCTCTACGAGCAGTACTTC. The chain is built from TRBV7-9 and TRBJ2-7, with 10 bases lining up with TRBD2. Looked up from germline, CDR1 is SEHNR and CDR2 is FQNEAQ (reference sequence). J was trimmed by 3 bases and V by 4 bases; bases with no gene match: 15. The CDR3 extends over 18 amino acids.

The genes are TRBV11-2 and TRBJ1-1; unclear D gene. V gave up 1 base and J gave up 3 bases, with 12 bases separating them. Per germline, CDR1 SGHAT and CDR2 FQNNGV. CDR3 length: 15 residues. Here the CDR3 reads CASSLAASSYTEAFF. Written as DNA, the CDR3 is TGTGCCAGCAGCTTAGCGGCCTCCAGCTACACTGAAGCTTTCTTT. Looking up the rest from reference TRBV11-2 and TRBJ1-1 gives the full variable domain: EAGVAQSPRYKIIEKRQSVAFWCNPISGHATLYWYQQILGQGPKLLIQFQNNGVVDDSQLPKDRFSAERLKGVDSTLKIQPAKLEDSAVYLCASSLAASSYTEAFFGQGTRLTVV.

The genes are TRBV28 and TRBJ2-1, with TRBD2 as a possible D gene (6 bases). Germline CDR1 and CDR2: MDHEN and SYDVKM. The CDR3 covers 12 residues. Trimming left V 8 bases short and J 7 bases short, with 12 bases between. The CDR3 nucleotides read TGTGCCAGCTCCTATGGGGGGAATGAGCAGTTCTTC. This gives the protein CASSYGGNEQFF.

The V gene is TRBV5-1, the J gene TRBJ2-2, with a tentative D call TRBD2 (6 bases). Germline V lookup: CDR1 SGHRS, CDR2 YFSETQ. This CDR3 comprises 14 residues. V was shortened by 4 bases and J by 7 bases, with 14 bases between the two germline ends. The CDR3 here is CASSPAGLGGELFF. For the CDR3, the DNA is TGCGCCAGCAGCCCGGCGGGGTTGGGCGGGGAGCTGTTTTTT.

This clone has only one observation. Other DNA sequences from this sample encode an identical CDR3 as well. The rearrangement uses TRBV5-4 and TRBJ2-3; 7 nucleotides align to TRBD2. The CDR3 is 16 amino acids. After removal of 2 bases from V and 3 bases from J, the junction contained 9 bases not matched to a gene. Germline V gives CDR1 SGHNT, CDR2 YYREEE (reference sequence). The CDR3 sequence is CASSLRREKGTDTQYF. The CDR3 DNA reads TGTGCCAGCAGCTTAAGGCGGGAGAAGGGGACAGATACGCAGTATTTT.

This clone has just one count. The chain is built from TRBV28 and TRBJ2-6, with 7 nucleotides matching TRBD1. Losses at the gene ends were 4 bases for V and 2 bases for J; bases not matched to a gene: 2. The CDR3 extends over 15 amino acids. Germline CDR1 is MDHEN and CDR2 is SYDVKM. CDR3 region: CASSSQGTGANVLTF. CDR3 sequence (DNA): TGTGCCAGCAGTTCACAGGGGACTGGGGCCAACGTCCTGACTTTC. Based on the CDR3 plus reference TRBV28 and TRBJ2-6, the full variable domain is DVKVTQSSRYLVKRTGEKVFLECVQDMDHENMFWYRQDPGLGLRLIYFSYDVKMKEKGDIPEGYSVSREKKERFSLILESASTNQTSMYLCASSSQGTGANVLTFGAGSRLTVL.